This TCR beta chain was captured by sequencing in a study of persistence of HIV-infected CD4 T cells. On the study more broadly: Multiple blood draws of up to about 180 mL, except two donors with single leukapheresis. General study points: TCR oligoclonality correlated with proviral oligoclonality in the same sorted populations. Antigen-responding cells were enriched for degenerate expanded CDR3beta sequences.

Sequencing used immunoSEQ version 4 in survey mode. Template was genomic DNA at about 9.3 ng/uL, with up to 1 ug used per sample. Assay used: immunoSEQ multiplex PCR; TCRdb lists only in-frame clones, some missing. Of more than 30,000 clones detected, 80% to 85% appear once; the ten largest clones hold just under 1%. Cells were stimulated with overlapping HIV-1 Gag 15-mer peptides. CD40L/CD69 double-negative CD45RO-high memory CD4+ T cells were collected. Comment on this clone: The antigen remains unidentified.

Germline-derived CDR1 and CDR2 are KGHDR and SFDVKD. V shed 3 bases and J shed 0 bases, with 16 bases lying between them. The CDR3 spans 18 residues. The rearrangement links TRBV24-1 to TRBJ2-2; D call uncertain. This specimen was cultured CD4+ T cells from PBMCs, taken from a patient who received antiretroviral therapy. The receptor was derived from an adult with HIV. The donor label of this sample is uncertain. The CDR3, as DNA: TGTGCCACCAGTGATACTGGGCCTCTAAGGCCGAACACCGGGGAGCTGTTTTTT. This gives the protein CATSDTGPLRPNTGELFF.